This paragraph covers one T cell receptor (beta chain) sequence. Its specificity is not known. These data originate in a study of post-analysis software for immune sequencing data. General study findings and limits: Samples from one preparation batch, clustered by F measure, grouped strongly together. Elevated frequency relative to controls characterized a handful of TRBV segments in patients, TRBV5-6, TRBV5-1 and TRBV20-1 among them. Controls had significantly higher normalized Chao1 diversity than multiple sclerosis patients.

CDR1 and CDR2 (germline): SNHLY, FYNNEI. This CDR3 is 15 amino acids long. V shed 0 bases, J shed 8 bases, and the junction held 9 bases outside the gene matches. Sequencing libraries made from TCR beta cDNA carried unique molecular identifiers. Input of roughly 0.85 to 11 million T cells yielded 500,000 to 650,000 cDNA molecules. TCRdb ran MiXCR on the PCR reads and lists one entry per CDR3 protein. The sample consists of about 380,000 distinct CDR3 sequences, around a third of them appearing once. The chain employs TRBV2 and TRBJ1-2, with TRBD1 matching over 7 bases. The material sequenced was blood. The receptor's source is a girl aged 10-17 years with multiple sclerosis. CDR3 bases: TGTGCCAGCAGTGAAGCAGGGGGCGCCCTCGACGGCTACACCTTC. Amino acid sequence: CASSEAGGALDGYTF.